These 29 T cell receptor beta chains came from one sample sequenced in a study of CD8+ T cells in alopecia areata. Stated treatment: oral pan-JAK inhibitor, 5-10 mg twice daily. cDNA reverse transcribed from extracted RNA served as the sequencing template. The data were produced by immunoSEQ multiplex PCR, yet TCRdb's version contains in-frame clones alone and is incomplete. This repertoire shows under 350,000 clones, nearly 60% found once; its top ten account for more than 1.5%. The source material was CD4+ T cells sorted from blood, sampled at week 24, from a patient treated with tofacitinib. These receptors were taken from a human donor with alopecia areata.

This clone was counted between two and nine times. The chain joins TRBV7-3 to TRBJ2-3, with 8 nucleotides matching TRBD1. CDR1 is SGHTA, CDR2 FQGTGA, per germline. The V segment lost 10 bases and the J segment 1 base; nucleotides outside the gene matches: 4. The CDR3 spans 13 residues. CDR3 in amino acids: CAKPTGGTDTQYF. For the CDR3, the DNA is TGTGCCAAGCCGACAGGGGGCACAGATACGCAGTATTTT.

The V gene is TRBV29-1, the J gene TRBJ1-1, with D hard to call. V shed 8 bases and J shed 3 bases, with 16 bases lying between them. The CDR3 is 13 residues long. The V gene's germline CDR1 is SQVTM and CDR2 ANQGSEA. In nucleotides, the CDR3 is TGCAGCTACAAAATTTCAGTTGACACTGAAGCTTTCTTT. Translating it yields CSYKISVDTEAFF.

The gene calls are TRBV7-9 and TRBJ2-4; D call uncertain. The CDR3 consists of 11 residues. CDR1 and CDR2 (germline): SEHNR, FQNEAQ (reference sequence). V was shortened by 5 bases and J by 8 bases, with 7 bases between the two germline ends. The CDR3: CASSPKDIQYF. CDR3 bases: TGTGCCAGCAGCCCAAAGGACATTCAGTACTTC.

V usage is TRBV28 and J usage is TRBJ2-2, with TRBD1 matching over 7 bases. The germline CDR1 and CDR2 sequences are MDHEN and SYDVKM. The CDR3 is 16 amino acids. V lost 6 bases, J lost 2 bases, and 9 bases stayed unmatched. The DNA for the CDR3 is TGTGCCAGCAGCAGTTCCGGGACAGTTAACACCGGGGAGCTGTTTTTT. The encoded protein is CASSSSGTVNTGELFF.

This rearrangement joins TRBV5-4 to TRBJ2-5; 7 positions match TRBD1. The length of the CDR3 is 15 residues. Germline V gene sequence: CDR1 SGHNT, CDR2 YYREEE (reference sequence). V trimming: 4 bases; J trimming: 3 bases; junction bases outside the gene matches: 9. DNA for the CDR3: TGTGCCAGCAGCCCCCGGGCAGGGGGAGAAGAGACCCAGTACTTC. It encodes CASSPRAGGEETQYF.

The V call is TRBV7-9, the J call TRBJ2-1; D might be TRBD1 (5 bases). The CDR3 extends over 11 amino acids. The germline V gene has CDR1 SEHNR and CDR2 FQNEAQ (reference sequence). V lost 5 bases and J lost 9, with 8 bases in between. CDR3 residues: CASSADSEQFF. In nucleotides, the CDR3 is TGTGCCAGCAGCGCCGACAGTGAGCAGTTCTTC.

This clone was observed a single time. V gene TRBV30 combines with J gene TRBJ1-6, with 9 nucleotides matching TRBD1. Germline-derived CDR1 and CDR2 are GTSNPN and SVGIG (reference sequence). V shed 3 bases and J 8 bases; nucleotides not matched to a gene: 5. The CDR3 has 14 residues. The CDR3, as DNA: TGTGCCTGGAGCTGGGGACAGGGTTATTCACCCCTCCACTTT. It is translated as CAWSWGQGYSPLHF. The full variable domain, completed using reference TRBV30 and TRBJ1-6, is SQTIHQWPATLVQPVGSPLSLECTVEGTSNPNLYWYRQAAGRGLQLLFYSVGIGQISSEVPQNLSASRPQDRQFILSSKKLLLSDSGFYLCAWSWGQGYSPLHFGNGTRLTVT.

The rearrangement uses TRBV6-5 and TRBJ1-5; possibly TRBD1 for D (5 bases). Per germline, CDR1 MNHEY and CDR2 SVGAGI. This CDR3 contains 16 residues. Trimming cost V 4 bases and J 4 bases, with 17 bases left between them. The DNA for the CDR3 is TGTGCCAGCAGTTCCCTAGGGACGGAGGGGAATCAGCCCCAGCATTTT. Amino acids: CASSSLGTEGNQPQHF.

The chain is built from TRBV28 and TRBJ1-5, with 7 bases aligning to TRBD1. Germline V gene lookup returns CDR1 MDHEN and CDR2 SYDVKM. CDR3 length equals 16 residues. Trimming took 5 bases from V and 1 from J; bases not matched to a gene: 8. Here the CDR3 DNA reads TGTGCCAGCAGTGCGACAGGGAAGGGGAGCAATCAGCCCCAGCATTTT. Protein sequence: CASSATGKGSNQPQHF.

CDR3 amino acids: CAWRNAWDNSPLHF. CDR3 sequence (DNA): TGTGCCTGGAGGAATGCCTGGGATAATTCACCCCTCCACTTT. The genes are TRBV30 and TRBJ1-6, with D uncertain. The length of the CDR3 is 14 residues. Germline-derived CDR1 and CDR2 are GTSNPN and SVGIG (reference sequence). The V end was cut by 3 bases, the J end by 5 bases, with 11 bases between. The full variable domain, with the rest looked up from reference TRBV30 and TRBJ1-6, is SQTIHQWPATLVQPVGSPLSLECTVEGTSNPNLYWYRQAAGRGLQLLFYSVGIGQISSEVPQNLSASRPQDRQFILSSKKLLLSDSGFYLCAWRNAWDNSPLHFGNGTRLTVT.

This clone was seen a few times. The sample contains more than one DNA sequence encoding this CDR3. The rearrangement joins TRBV29-1 to TRBJ1-1; no firm D call. The CDR3 runs to 13 residues. Trimming took off 4 bases at V and 0 bases at J, with 9 bases between the two ends. The germline V gene encodes CDR1 SQVTM and CDR2 ANQGSEA. The CDR3 DNA sequence: TGCAGCGTTGTGCGGCCCTTGAACACTGAAGCTTTCTTT. Translated: CSVVRPLNTEAFF.

This clone was counted a few times. The gene calls are TRBV2 and TRBJ1-5; D not certain. Germline assignment: CDR1 SNHLY and CDR2 FYNNEI. The V and J ends lost 6 bases and 0 bases respectively, with 9 bases between them. This CDR3 comprises 14 residues. The CDR3 nucleotides read TGTGCCAGCAGCACAGATTATAGCAATCAGCCCCAGCATTTT. Translated, it gives CASSTDYSNQPQHF.

The J gene is TRBJ1-2, the V gene TRBV30, with TRBD1 matching 8 bases. The ends lost 8 bases at V and 2 bases at J; junction bases unmatched: 7. Germline CDR1 is GTSNPN and CDR2 is SVGIG (reference sequence). CDR3 length equals 13 residues. The CDR3 DNA is TGTGCCCACGGACAGGGAATCAACTATGGCTACACCTTC. Amino acids: CAHGQGINYGYTF.

The sample holds a few counts of this clone. The J gene is TRBJ1-1, the V gene TRBV29-1, with D unresolved. The CDR3 totals 14 residues. V lost 2 bases and J lost 1, with 11 bases in between. Germline loops: CDR1 SQVTM, CDR2 ANQGSEA. This CDR3 reads CSVESLPANTEAFF. The CDR3 nucleotides are TGCAGCGTTGAAAGCCTGCCAGCGAACACTGAAGCTTTCTTT.

The V call is TRBV7-9, the J call TRBJ1-1; D is ambiguous. The CDR3 is made up of 15 amino acids. The V end was cut by 7 bases, the J end by 0 bases, with 15 bases between. Germline CDR1 is SEHNR and CDR2 is FQNEAQ (reference sequence). The CDR3 sequence: CASTSQPGMNTEAFF. Here the CDR3 DNA reads TGTGCCAGCACTTCCCAACCCGGGATGAACACTGAAGCTTTCTTT.

This clone was seen ten or more times. The V call is TRBV2, the J call TRBJ2-3, with 13 bases aligning to TRBD2. This CDR3 has 14 residues. V dropped 10 bases and J dropped 2; count of bases not matched to a gene: 3. CDR1 is SNHLY and CDR2 is FYNNEI in the germline V gene. The CDR3 region is CATGLAGVTDTQYF. The CDR3 region has the DNA TGTGCCACCGGACTAGCGGGGGTCACAGATACGCAGTATTTT.

Only a few counts were recorded for this clone. This sequence joins TRBV5-1 and TRBJ2-1, with TRBD2 matching 12 bases. Trimming cost V 4 bases and J 7 bases; bases outside gene matches: 9. CDR3 length equals 16 residues. CDR1 is SGHRS, CDR2 YFSETQ, per germline. The CDR3 DNA follows: TGCGCCAGCAGCGCCACTAGCGGGGGGCCGCGGAATGAGCAGTTCTTC. Its translation is CASSATSGGPRNEQFF.

This clone was seen only a few times. The V and J genes are TRBV4-3 and TRBJ1-2; TRBD1 aligns across 7 bases. The CDR3 consists of 15 residues. Per germline, CDR1 LGHNA and CDR2 YSLEER. With V trimmed by 1 base and J by 4 bases, 6 bases remained unmatched. The CDR3 nucleotides are TGCGCCAGCAGCCAAGCCCCACAGGGGCCCTATGGCTACACCTTC. Its protein product is CASSQAPQGPYGYTF.

The chain couples TRBV7-8 to TRBJ2-7; D is ambiguous. The germline V gene encodes CDR1 SGHVS and CDR2 FQNEAQ. The germline V and J ends were trimmed by 6 bases and 7 bases, with 16 bases remaining between them. The CDR3 has 13 residues. CDR3 nucleotide sequence: TGTGCCAGCAGTTTTGGGGTTTCGGGTGAGCAGTACTTC. The encoded protein is CASSFGVSGEQYF.

This chain joins TRBV11-2 and TRBJ1-1; D is ambiguous. The CDR3 length is 15 residues. In germline, CDR1 is SGHAT, CDR2 FQNNGV. Trimming stripped 0 bases from V and 0 bases from J, with 8 bases between. The CDR3 protein is CASSLDTSLNTEAFF. CDR3 nucleotides: TGTGCCAGCAGCTTAGATACGAGCTTGAACACTGAAGCTTTCTTT.

This clone was found a few times. The chain has TRBV7-9 and TRBJ1-1; D is unresolved. The V end was cut by 3 bases, the J end by 0 bases, with 11 bases between. The germline gives CDR1 SEHNR, CDR2 FQNEAQ (reference sequence). This CDR3 is built from 15 residues. The CDR3 region has the DNA TGTGCCAGCAGCTTCGCGTTAGAGATGAACACTGAAGCTTTCTTT. The encoded protein is CASSFALEMNTEAFF.

This clone was counted only a few times. The chain combines TRBV29-1 with TRBJ2-5; 7 bases agree with TRBD2. CDR1 is SQVTM, CDR2 ANQGSEA, per germline. The V segment lost 6 bases and the J segment 1 base; nucleotides outside the gene matches: 5. The CDR3 has 13 amino acids. For the CDR3, the DNA is TGCAGCGTAGCCGGGACTACCCAAGAGACCCAGTACTTC. Residues: CSVAGTTQETQYF.

CDR3 nucleotide sequence: TGTGCCAGCAGCTTAGTGCCAGGGAAAGAGACCCAGTACTTC. Its protein is CASSLVPGKETQYF. This chain uses TRBV7-9 with TRBJ2-5; possible D gene TRBD1, 5 bases. This CDR3 has 14 amino acids. Germline CDR1 reads SEHNR; CDR2 reads FQNEAQ (reference sequence). Trimming removed 1 base at V and 3 bases at J, with 9 bases between.

V and J are TRBV2 and TRBJ1-2, with D possibly matching TRBD1 (5 bases). V lost 6 bases and J lost 6, with 14 bases in between. CDR3 size: 13 residues. Per the germline V gene, CDR1 is SNHLY and CDR2 is FYNNEI. The CDR3 nucleotides are TGTGCCAGCAGGGATGACAGCGGACATGGCTACACCTTC. Residues: CASRDDSGHGYTF.

The J gene is TRBJ2-6, the V gene TRBV25-1; TRBD1 matches 8 bases. The V gene's germline CDR1 is MGHDK and CDR2 SYGVNS. This CDR3 contains 17 residues. J gave up 0 bases and V 4 bases, and 5 bases lay outside the gene matches. The chain's CDR3 is CASSGDRPYSGANVLTF. Here the CDR3 DNA reads TGTGCCAGCAGTGGGGACAGGCCTTACTCTGGGGCCAACGTCCTGACTTTC.

The gene calls are TRBV28 and TRBJ1-6; possibly TRBD1 for D (6 bases). Germline V lookup: CDR1 MDHEN, CDR2 SYDVKM. Trimming removed 8 bases at V and 9 bases at J, with 20 bases between. The CDR3 is 15 amino acids. CDR3 in DNA: TGTGCCAGCCGGGAAGTGGGGGGCGAGAGTTCACCCCTCCACTTT. Protein sequence: CASREVGGESSPLHF. The full variable domain, its missing parts supplied by reference TRBV28 and TRBJ1-6, is DVKVTQSSRYLVKRTGEKVFLECVQDMDHENMFWYRQDPGLGLRLIYFSYDVKMKEKGDIPEGYSVSREKKERFSLILESASTNQTSMYLCASREVGGESSPLHFGNGTRLTVT.

The chain joins TRBV20-1 to TRBJ2-5; the D gene is possibly TRBD2 (7 bases). CDR3 length: 11 amino acids. Trimming left V 5 bases short and J 5 bases short, with 9 bases between. Germline CDR1 and CDR2: DFQATT and SNEGSKA (reference sequence). CDR3 sequence reads: CSAGRGETQYF. CDR3 in DNA: TGCAGTGCTGGGAGGGGGGAGACCCAGTACTTC.

V is TRBV23-1 and J is TRBJ2-5; TRBD2 might be the D (6 bases). TRBV23-1 is an ORF; its function is uncertain. The CDR3 has 15 amino acids. Trimming took off 4 bases at V and 2 bases at J, with 14 bases between the two ends. The DNA for the CDR3 is TGCGCCAGCAGTCGACCGGGAGCAAGACAAGAGACCCAGTACTTC. Translation gives CASSRPGARQETQYF.

In its sample, this clone was seen a few times. This chain uses TRBV28 with TRBJ2-2; 7 bases align to TRBD1. CDR1 is MDHEN and CDR2 is SYDVKM in the germline V gene. Trimming removed 10 bases from V and 8 bases from J; junction bases left unmatched: 4. The CDR3 loop spans 11 amino acids. CDR3: CATTGAGELFF. The CDR3 DNA reads as TGTGCCACCACAGGGGCGGGGGAGCTGTTTTTT.